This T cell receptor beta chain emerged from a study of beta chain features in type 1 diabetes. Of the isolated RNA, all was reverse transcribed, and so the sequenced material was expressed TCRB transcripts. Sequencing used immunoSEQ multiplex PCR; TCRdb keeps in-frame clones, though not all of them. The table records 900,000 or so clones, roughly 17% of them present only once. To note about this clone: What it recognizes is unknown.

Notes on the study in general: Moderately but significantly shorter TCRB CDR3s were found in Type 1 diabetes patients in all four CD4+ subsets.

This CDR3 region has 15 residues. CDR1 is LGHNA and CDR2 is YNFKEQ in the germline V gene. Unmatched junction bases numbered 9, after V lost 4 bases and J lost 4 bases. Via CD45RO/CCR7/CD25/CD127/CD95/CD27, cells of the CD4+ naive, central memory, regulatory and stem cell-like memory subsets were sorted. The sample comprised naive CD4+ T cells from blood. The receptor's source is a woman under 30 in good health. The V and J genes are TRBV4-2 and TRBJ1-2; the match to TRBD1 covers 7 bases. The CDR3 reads CASSPTGGQTYGYTF. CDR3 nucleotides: TGTGCCAGCAGCCCGACGGGGGGACAGACCTATGGCTACACCTTC.